What follows are 30 T cell receptor beta chains derived from one specimen sequenced in a study of glioma-infiltrating T cells after dendritic cell vaccination. Generated by immunoSEQ multiplex PCR, the TCRdb table keeps only in-frame clones and is missing some. Here the sample spans about 64,000 clones, 80% to 85% being singletons. Sample: blood, taken before dendritic cell vaccination. The source of these receptors is a human donor with glioblastoma.

The rearrangement joins TRBV11-3 to TRBJ2-2; maybe TRBD1 (5 bases). V was shortened by 0 bases and J by 2 bases, with 13 bases between the two germline ends. CDR3 length: 17 amino acids. Looked up from germline, CDR1 is SGHNT and CDR2 is YENEEA. The CDR3 DNA reads as TGTGCCAGCAGCTTAGATGGGGAACAGGTCAACACCGGGGAGCTGTTTTTT. Protein: CASSLDGEQVNTGELFF.

The CDR3 DNA reads as TGTGCCAGCAGTCTAGGTGGGGCTGGCTACACCTTC. Translating gives CASSLGGAGYTF. The rearrangement links TRBV25-1 to TRBJ1-2; the D gene is possibly TRBD1 (5 bases). There are 12 residues in the CDR3. Between the trimmed V and J ends, which lost 5 bases and 7 bases, there was a span of 11 bases. Germline values: CDR1 MGHDK, CDR2 SYGVNS.

The chain is built from TRBV28 and TRBJ1-5, with a possible D match to TRBD1 (5 bases). Germline V gene lookup returns CDR1 MDHEN and CDR2 SYDVKM. This CDR3 spans 14 amino acids. V was trimmed by 9 bases and J by 7 bases, leaving 19 bases between them. The CDR3 bases are TGTGCCAGTCACGCGGGGGTGGGAAGGCAGCCCCAGCATTTT. It encodes CASHAGVGRQPQHF.

The chain uses TRBV27 and TRBJ2-7, with unresolved D. V was trimmed by 2 bases and J by 0 bases, leaving 8 bases between them. Germline CDR1 is MNHEY and CDR2 is SMNVEV (reference sequence). The CDR3 sequence is 14 residues long. DNA of the CDR3: TGTGCCAGCAGTTTAGGCAGGTCCTCCTACGAGCAGTACTTC. It specifies CASSLGRSSYEQYF.

The chain combines TRBV5-1 with TRBJ1-3; TRBD1 is a possible D gene (5 bases). CDR1 SGHRS and CDR2 YFSETQ come from the germline V gene. The V end was cut by 0 bases, the J end by 0 bases, with 10 bases between. The CDR3 totals 16 residues. The CDR3 nucleotides read TGCGCCAGCAGCTTGGGCAGGGCCCGCTCTGGAAACACCATATATTTT. Translation gives CASSLGRARSGNTIYF.

This sequence joins TRBV29-1 and TRBJ1-2; D may be TRBD1 (5 bases). The CDR3 loop spans 12 amino acids. CDR1 is SQVTM, CDR2 ANQGSEA, per germline. The V and J ends lost 7 bases and 8 bases respectively, with 17 bases between them. The CDR3 region is CSAGTGVRGYTF. The DNA of the CDR3 is TGCAGCGCTGGCACAGGAGTTCGAGGCTACACCTTC.

In DNA, the CDR3 is TGTGCCAGCAGCCCAAACACAGCCACAGATACGCAGTATTTT. Translated, it gives CASSPNTATDTQYF. V usage is TRBV7-8 and J usage is TRBJ2-3; D gene ambiguous. The CDR3 loop spans 14 amino acids. The ends were cut back, 5 bases at V and 2 bases at J, with 11 bases in the middle. Per germline, CDR1 SGHVS and CDR2 FQNEAQ.

V gene TRBV7-8 combines with J gene TRBJ2-5, with D perhaps matching TRBD1 (5 bases). Trimming removed 6 bases from V and 0 bases from J, with 17 bases in between. Germline V lookup: CDR1 SGHVS, CDR2 FQNEAQ. The CDR3 spans 16 residues. CDR3 DNA sequence: TGTGCCAGCAGTATCGACACTCGACAGTACCAAGAGACCCAGTACTTC. Translated: CASSIDTRQYQETQYF.

The V gene is TRBV5-4, the J gene TRBJ1-6; 7 positions agree with TRBD1. From germline, CDR1 is SGHNT and CDR2 YYREEE (reference sequence). The CDR3 spans 13 residues. With V trimmed by 5 bases and J by 6 bases, 2 bases remained unmatched. CDR3: CASRGQTNSPLHF. CDR3 bases: TGTGCCAGCAGGGGACAGACTAATTCACCCCTCCACTTT.

This sequence joins TRBV19 and TRBJ1-5, with 7 bases matching TRBD1. Germline V gene data show CDR1 as LNHDA and CDR2 as SQIVND (reference sequence). Trimming took 6 bases from V and 7 from J; bases not matched to a gene: 3. The CDR3 runs to 12 residues. CDR3 sequence reads: CASRQGSQPQHF. Here the CDR3 DNA reads TGTGCCAGTAGACAGGGGTCCCAGCCCCAGCATTTT.

The chain has TRBV19 and TRBJ1-6; 8 bases match TRBD1. V dropped 6 bases and J dropped 5; count of bases not matched to a gene: 3. Germline V lookup: CDR1 LNHDA, CDR2 SQIVND (reference sequence). The CDR3 extends over 14 amino acids. As DNA, the CDR3 is TGTGCCAGTAGGGACAGGGCCGATAATTCACCCCTCCACTTT. Translated, it gives CASRDRADNSPLHF.

The rearrangement uses TRBV5-4 and TRBJ2-3; 8 positions agree with TRBD2. The trim removed 4 bases at V and 1 base at J, leaving 11 bases unmatched. Germline CDR1 is SGHNT and CDR2 is YYREEE (reference sequence). The CDR3 consists of 17 residues. The CDR3 DNA sequence: TGTGCCAGCAGCCCGCGGACTAGCCGCCACGGCACAGATACGCAGTATTTT. Translating it yields CASSPRTSRHGTDTQYF.

The V call is TRBV7-9, the J call TRBJ1-1, with D unclear. Germline V gene data show CDR1 as SEHNR and CDR2 as FQNEAQ (reference sequence). The CDR3 runs 13 residues. The V end lost 2 bases, the J end lost 1 base, and 5 bases lay between the germline ends. CDR3 nucleotides: TGTGCCAGCAGCTTATCCGGGAACACTGAAGCTTTCTTT. This encodes CASSLSGNTEAFF.

The chain is built from TRBV18 and TRBJ2-7; maybe TRBD1 (6 bases). Germline V lookup: CDR1 KGHSH, CDR2 LQKENI. The ends were cut back, 2 bases at V and 7 bases at J, with 21 bases in the middle. CDR3 length: 16 amino acids. CDR3 in DNA: TGTGCCAGCTCACCAGGGGCCCTAACAGGGATGGAGGAGCAGTACTTC. It translates to CASSPGALTGMEEQYF.

V gene TRBV21-1 combines with J gene TRBJ2-6; the D call of TRBD1 is as the table states it, not checked on the DNA. TRBV21-1 is reported as a pseudogene. The CDR3 runs 17 residues. The DNA for the CDR3 is TGTGCCAGCAGCGCTAGGACAGGGAAGGCTGGGGCCAACGTCCTGACTTTC. Its translation: CASSARTGKAGANVLTF.

This chain connects TRBV19 to TRBJ1-5; TRBD1 matches at 12 bases. This CDR3 contains 14 residues. V trimming: 5 bases; J trimming: 7 bases; junction bases outside the gene matches: 3. CDR1 is LNHDA, CDR2 SQIVND, per germline (reference sequence). The DNA for the CDR3 is TGTGCCAGTAGTGGGACAGGGGGCAGGCAGCCCCAGCATTTT. The encoded protein is CASSGTGGRQPQHF.

V usage is TRBV5-1 and J usage is TRBJ2-3, with D possibly matching TRBD2 (6 bases). The germline V gene encodes CDR1 SGHRS and CDR2 YFSETQ. This CDR3 has 13 residues. Trimming removed 2 bases at V and 6 bases at J, with 10 bases between. CDR3 region: CASSLPGRDTQYF. The CDR3 nucleotides read TGCGCCAGCAGCTTACCGGGGAGGGATACGCAGTATTTT. The full variable domain, completed using reference TRBV5-1 and TRBJ2-3, is KAGVTQTPRYLIKTRGQQVTLSCSPISGHRSVSWYQQTPGQGLQFLFEYFSETQRNKGNFPGRFSGRQFSNSRSEMNVSTLELGDSALYLCASSLPGRDTQYFGPGTRLTVL.

The chain uses TRBV27 and TRBJ1-1; 8 bases are shared with TRBD1. Germline assignment: CDR1 MNHEY and CDR2 SMNVEV (reference sequence). After removal of 5 bases from V and 4 bases from J, the junction contained 9 bases not matched to a gene. The CDR3 spans 15 residues. The CDR3 spells CASSTSDRAFTEAFF. CDR3 in DNA: TGTGCCAGCAGTACCTCGGACAGGGCGTTCACTGAAGCTTTCTTT.

The rearrangement uses TRBV6-6 and TRBJ2-7; 12 bases align to TRBD1. The J segment lost 4 bases and the V segment lost 0 bases, leaving 1 base of the junction unmatched. The V gene's germline CDR1 is MNHNY and CDR2 SVGAGI (reference sequence). This CDR3 has 15 residues. The CDR3 nucleotides are TGTGCCAGCAGTTACTCGGGACAGGGGGCTTACGAGCAGTACTTC. This codes for CASSYSGQGAYEQYF.

A single count supports this clone. The CDR3 coding sequence is TGTGCCAGCTCTGCCGCTGAGGCCAGGACAGGGGGTTACGAGCAGTACTTC. Translating it yields CASSAAEARTGGYEQYF. The V call is TRBV18, the J call TRBJ2-7, with 10 bases lining up with TRBD1. V was clipped by 6 bases and J by 4 bases; unmatched bases: 15. The CDR3 runs 17 residues. Germline V gene lookup returns CDR1 KGHSH and CDR2 LQKENI.

The chain links TRBV2 to TRBJ2-1; 7 nucleotides agree with TRBD1. The V and J ends lost 6 bases and 4 bases, in that order; junction bases with no gene match: 6. The CDR3 extends over 14 amino acids. In germline, CDR1 is SNHLY, CDR2 FYNNEI. The CDR3 bases are TGTGCCAGCAGGACAGGGCAAATGTACAATGAGCAGTTCTTC. It translates to CASRTGQMYNEQFF.

The CDR3 spells CASSQDPGSNEKLFF. The CDR3 nucleotides read TGTGCCAGCAGCCAGGATCCAGGATCTAATGAAAAACTGTTTTTT. This rearrangement joins TRBV5-4 to TRBJ1-4; D is uncertain. The CDR3 extends over 15 amino acids. Germline CDR1 and CDR2: SGHNT and YYREEE (reference sequence). V lost 4 bases and J 3 bases, leaving 13 bases between the germline ends.

The sample holds a few counts of this clone. The genes are TRBV7-2 and TRBJ2-5; TRBD1 matches at 11 bases. CDR3 length equals 12 residues. V was clipped by 5 bases and J by 11 bases; unmatched bases: 4. Germline V gene sequence: CDR1 SGHTA, CDR2 FQGNSA. The CDR3 bases are TGTGCCAGCAGCGCCCGGGACAGGGGGCAGTACTTC. It specifies CASSARDRGQYF.

The CDR3 sequence: CASSLELAGVIEQFF. DNA of the CDR3: TGTGCCAGCAGCTTAGAACTAGCGGGGGTCATTGAGCAGTTCTTC. The rearrangement uses TRBV7-2 and TRBJ2-1; 11 bases agree with TRBD2. The CDR3 runs 15 residues. Germline lookup yields CDR1 SGHTA and CDR2 FQGNSA. Unmatched junction bases numbered 5, after V lost 1 base and J lost 9 bases.

V is TRBV28 and J is TRBJ2-7, with D unclear. Germline-derived CDR1 and CDR2 are MDHEN and SYDVKM. Trimming removed 3 bases at V and 5 bases at J, with 14 bases between. The CDR3 is made up of 14 amino acids. CDR3 bases: TGTGCCAGCAGTTTTCCCGTGGCTCCCCACGAGCAGTACTTC. Translating it yields CASSFPVAPHEQYF.

The V and J genes are TRBV13 and TRBJ2-1, with no clear D. The CDR3 loop spans 14 amino acids. From germline, CDR1 is PRHDT and CDR2 FYEKMQ (reference sequence). V was pared by 5 bases and J by 5 bases, with 13 bases between. The CDR3, as DNA: TGTGCCAGCAGCCCCTTAGGTCGGGACAATGAGCAGTTCTTC. Its translation is CASSPLGRDNEQFF. Complete variable domain (other parts from reference TRBV13 and TRBJ2-1): AAGVIQSPRHLIKEKRETATLKCYPIPRHDTVYWYQQGPGQDPQFLISFYEKMQSDKGSIPDRFSAQQFSDYHSELNMSSLELGDSALYFCASSPLGRDNEQFFGPGTRLTVL.

This clone was detected only a few times. The CDR3, as DNA: TGCGCCAGCAGCCTAACTCGGGCACCGGGGGAGCCCCAGCATTTT. Its protein is CASSLTRAPGEPQHF. V is TRBV4-1 and J is TRBJ1-5; the D gene is possibly TRBD1 (5 bases). CDR3 length equals 15 residues. V was shortened by 4 bases and J by 8 bases, with 18 bases between the two germline ends. From germline, CDR1 is MGHRA and CDR2 YSYEKL.

The rearrangement links TRBV19 to TRBJ1-1, with a possible D match to TRBD1 (6 bases). Germline lookup yields CDR1 LNHDA and CDR2 SQIVND (reference sequence). The CDR3 has 16 amino acids. Trimming took 5 bases from V and 3 from J, leaving 19 bases between them. The CDR3 region has the DNA TGTGCCAGTAGTTTCCTTACAGGGAGAGGCGACACTGAAGCTTTCTTT. Amino acid sequence: CASSFLTGRGDTEAFF.

The chain has TRBV19 and TRBJ1-4, with D perhaps matching TRBD1 (5 bases). Per the germline V gene, CDR1 is LNHDA and CDR2 is SQIVND (reference sequence). The length of the CDR3 is 14 residues. V lost 3 bases to trimming and J lost 4 bases, with 9 bases between them. The CDR3 loop is CASSMAGLNEKLFF. The CDR3 region has the DNA TGTGCCAGTAGTATGGCAGGGCTTAATGAAAAACTGTTTTTT.

The genes are TRBV4-1 and TRBJ1-2, with 9 bases lining up with TRBD1. Germline assignment: CDR1 MGHRA and CDR2 YSYEKL. V dropped 7 bases and J dropped 8; count of bases not matched to a gene: 17. This CDR3 has 16 residues. The CDR3 coding sequence is TGCGCCAGCACCCGCGGCCCGGGGACAGGGTGGGGAGGCTACACCTTC. Its translation: CASTRGPGTGWGGYTF.